A selection of T cell receptor beta chains follows, all from one sample in a study of blood T cell repertoires in COVID-19. The protocol was immunoSEQ multiplex PCR, while the TCRdb copy is restricted to in-frame clones and leaves out a portion. The table shows tens of thousands of clones, with about 90% occurring only once. The sample consisted of peripheral blood. All receptors come from a human donor in a cohort sampled during active COVID-19. Both conserved end residues are part of each CDR3. Each record gives: J gene, V gene, clone size, CDR3 protein. Size is omitted from some rows. Given values are once, few, many or a class for expanded clones.

TRBJ1-5	TRBV20-1	NA	CSASVAGVQPQHF
TRBJ2-1	TRBV2	NA	CASTARVSYNEQFF
TRBJ2-3	TRBV11-3	NA	CASSLGTSGGFSTDTQYF
TRBJ1-1	TRBV2	once	CASSEKGFGGWNTEAFF
TRBJ2-1	TRBV19	NA	CASSIRQAYNEQFF
TRBJ2-3	TRBV3-1/TRBV3-2	NA	CASSQKQTSWGTDTQYF
TRBJ2-3	TRBV3-1/TRBV3-2	NA	CASKRRSGLTDTQYF
TRBJ1-1	TRBV9	few	CASSTRDRGHVNTEAFF
TRBJ2-7	TRBV28	NA	CASSFFRDEQYF
TRBJ2-7	TRBV6-2/TRBV6-3	NA	CASSYSTGLAGYEQYF
TRBJ2-1	TRBV2	NA	CASIIAGGQWNEQFF
TRBJ2-1	TRBV7-8	NA	CASTPQTPRRGNEQFF
TRBJ2-7	TRBV9	NA	CASSFLGCEQYF
TRBJ1-6	TRBV4-3	few	CASSQGFGTGAWGSPLHF
TRBJ2-3	TRBV12-3/TRBV12-4	few	CASSQGGTQYF
TRBJ1-1	TRBV28	NA	CASSPSQVHTEAFF
TRBJ1-2	TRBV12-3/TRBV12-4	NA	CASSARYGYTF
TRBJ2-2	TRBV6-6	NA	CASRADRGRTGELFF
TRBJ2-5	TRBV18	NA	CASAGQWKRETQYF
TRBJ2-1	TRBV5-1	NA	CASSWRVRIAGERSSYNEQFF
TRBJ2-7	TRBV10-3	once	CAISDTGTLVEQYF
TRBJ2-5	TRBV30	NA	CAWSNVGLKETQYF
TRBJ1-5	TRBV7-2	once	CASSDRGAQPQHF
TRBJ1-4	TRBV10-2	NA	CASRGRGAWEKLFF
TRBJ2-1	TRBV19	once	CASSPTSGRDEQFF
TRBJ1-1	TRBV15	NA	CATSRGREGRTANTEAFF
TRBJ2-7	TRBV30	NA	CAWSPLPWGDEQYF
TRBJ2-1	TRBV27	NA	CASSGSGDEQFF
TRBJ2-1	TRBV15	NA	CATSRDPPNEQFF
TRBJ2-7	TRBV6-5	NA	CASRKIQGPYEQYF
TRBJ1-6	TRBV2	NA	CASRQASSYNSPLHF
TRBJ2-7	TRBV18	NA	CASSPLAGPTYEQYF
TRBJ2-1	TRBV7-2	NA	CACQGGGSYNEQFF
TRBJ2-7	TRBV10-1	NA	CASSGQGFSYEQYF
TRBJ2-2	TRBV7-9	once	CASSLPQGATGELFF
TRBJ1-4	TRBV28	NA	CASSLGGDFATNEKLFF
TRBJ2-3	TRBV5-1	NA	CASSAGLAGITDTQYF
TRBJ2-3	TRBV11-3	NA	CASSSGTETDTQYF
TRBJ1-1	TRBV5-4	once	CASRTSGQGALEAFF
TRBJ2-7	TRBV21-1	NA	CASSNLGRNEQYF
TRBJ2-5	TRBV7-9	NA	CASSTQGARETQYF
TRBJ2-2	TRBV2	once	CASGGEGGTGELFF
TRBJ2-1	TRBV10-3	NA	CAIMKSSGSYNEQFF
TRBJ1-2	TRBV30	NA	CAVNMENLYGYTF
TRBJ2-3	TRBV14	NA	CASSHGGPGVTQYF
TRBJ2-7	TRBV2	NA	CASTTSGSPGGHEQYF
TRBJ1-1	TRBV3-1/TRBV3-2	NA	CASSQTNRGGTEAFF
TRBJ2-7	TRBV2	NA	CASSEAHSIPYEQYF
TRBJ2-3	TRBV7-9	NA	CASRPPFLRHRGTDTQYF
TRBJ1-6	TRBV5-1	NA	CASSLEGADSPLHF
TRBJ1-1	TRBV5-1	NA	CASSTGGFSEAFF
TRBJ2-7	TRBV30	NA	CAWSESSYEQYF
TRBJ2-7	TRBV5-3	NA	CARNLQGEPFYEQYF